This T cell receptor (beta chain) was obtained from a study of identical twins. TCRdb re-called the 5' RACE reads with MiXCR, one entry per CDR3 protein. The data contain approximately 1.8 million distinct CDR3 sequences, about 30% of them seen just once; the ten biggest clones take up less than 0.35%. The CDR3 is 15 residues long. Germline-derived CDR1 and CDR2 are SGDLS and YYNGEE. Trimming took 3 bases from V and 0 from J; bases not matched to a gene: 4. The gene calls are TRBV9 and TRBJ2-7; 9 nucleotides align to TRBD2. Sequencing input: cord blood. This TCR was recovered from a newborn girl in good health. CDR3 protein: CASSGTSGFSYEQYF. In nucleotides, the CDR3 is TGTGCCAGCAGCGGAACTAGCGGGTTCTCCTACGAGCAGTACTTC. Based on the CDR3 plus reference TRBV9 and TRBJ2-7, the full variable domain is DSGVTQTPKHLITATGQRVTLRCSPRSGDLSVYWYQQSLDQGLQFLIQYYNGEERAKGNILERFSAQQFPDLHSELNLSSLELGDSALYFCASSGTSGFSYEQYFGPGTRLTVT.